This T cell receptor beta chain was captured in a study of blood T cell repertoires in COVID-19. CDR1 PRHDT and CDR2 FYEKMQ come from the germline V gene (reference sequence). This CDR3 contains 18 residues. Trimming shortened V by 1 base and J by 0 bases, and 16 bases separated the two germline ends. As originally analysed: Amplification with reference gene primers provided the estimates of nucleated cell counts. This table comes from immunoSEQ multiplex PCR, and its TCRdb copy is limited to in-frame clones, with some not included. D and trimming were read from the DNA, whereas the V and J calls and clone size are those reported in that table. The sample has about 140,000 clones, approximately 84% seen once. Allocation to cohorts depended on clinical history reported by the participants. Within 2 weeks of study entry, exposed participants had contacted a PCR-confirmed or clinician-diagnosed COVID-19 case.

This clone turned up a few times. The sequenced sample consisted of PBMCs or T cells enriched from blood (not recorded which). This sequence joins TRBV13 and TRBJ2-4, with D tentatively TRBD2 (6 bases). This sequence was found in a woman aged 18-35 years who had been exposed to COVID-19. The CDR3 sequence is CASSLVTGGTLAKNIQYF. CDR3 DNA sequence: TGTGCCAGCAGCTTAGTGACTGGGGGGACCTTAGCCAAAAACATTCAGTACTTC.